Below, 2 T cell receptor beta chains from the same sample are listed, as sequenced in a study of PD-L1 blockade in urothelial cancer. The assay was immunoSEQ multiplex PCR, and TCRdb's table has in-frame clones only and misses some. The sample includes tens of thousands of clones, approximately 92% of them seen just once. The source material was PBMCs, sampled around atezolizumab (anti-PD-L1) treatment. These receptors were taken from an older man with urothelial cancer.

This clone was found once. The rearrangement uses TRBV7-2 and TRBJ1-1; 8 bases are a match to TRBD1. With V trimmed by 3 bases and J by 4 bases, 7 bases remained unmatched. The CDR3 sequence is 15 residues long. CDR1 is SGHTA, CDR2 FQGNSA, per germline. The chain's CDR3 is CASSFWGTGGTEAFF. The CDR3 DNA is TGTGCCAGCAGCTTTTGGGGCACAGGGGGCACTGAAGCTTTCTTT.

The V and J genes are TRBV5-4 and TRBJ2-1, with 14 bases matching TRBD2. This CDR3 is 17 amino acids long. V trimming: 2 bases; J trimming: 6 bases; junction bases outside the gene matches: 7. Germline V CDR1 and CDR2: SGHNT, YYREEE (reference sequence). CDR3 sequence (DNA): TGTGCCAGCAGCTTAGGACTAGCGGGAGGCCTAGGCAATGAGCAGTTCTTC. Protein: CASSLGLAGGLGNEQFF.